These 20 T cell receptor beta chains share one sample of origin, sequenced in a study of T cell repertoires in cytomegalovirus infection. MiXCR, run by TCRdb on the reads, gives a single entry per CDR3 protein. The data contain hundreds of thousands of distinct CDR3 sequences, roughly a quarter of them singletons. The sequenced sample consisted of CD8+ T cells from PBMCs. Source of these receptors: a human donor in good health (CMV status not recorded). Some clones in this sample may be carry-over from other donors' samples.

V and J are TRBV10-3 and TRBJ1-1; 7 bases map to TRBD1. CDR1 is ENHRY and CDR2 is SYGVKD in the germline V gene. Trimming at V came to 6 bases and at J to 10 bases, leaving 26 bases not matched to a gene. This CDR3 is 18 amino acids long. The CDR3 DNA sequence: TGTGCCATCAGGGATCGGGCTGGCAGGGGGTCCAATCCTTCTGTAGCTTTCTTT. It specifies CAIRDRAGRGSNPSVAFF.

This clonotype showed up just a few times. V usage is TRBV7-9 and J usage is TRBJ1-2; D unclear. The V and J ends lost 1 base and 3 bases respectively, with 15 bases between them. From germline, CDR1 is SEHNR and CDR2 FQNEAQ (reference sequence). This CDR3 spans 16 amino acids. This CDR3 reads CASSLDVGGLYYGYTF. CDR3 DNA sequence: TGTGCCAGCAGCTTAGACGTTGGAGGATTATACTATGGCTACACCTTC.

V is TRBV14 and J is TRBJ2-1, with D perhaps given as TRBD1 or TRBD2 (5 bases each). V lost 2 bases to trimming and J lost 0 bases, with 20 bases between them. The CDR3 is 19 amino acids. The germline gives CDR1 SGHDN, CDR2 FVKESK. The CDR3 region has the DNA TGTGCCAGCAGCCAACCCCCCTGGGGCCCGGGGAGCTCCTACAATGAGCAGTTCTTC. Encoded protein: CASSQPPWGPGSSYNEQFF.

Many counts were recorded for this clonotype. This chain uses TRBV7-8 with TRBJ1-1, with 8 positions matching TRBD1. Unmatched junction bases numbered 8, after V lost 5 bases and J lost 3 bases. Germline V gene sequence: CDR1 SGHVS, CDR2 FQNEAQ. CDR3 length: 15 amino acids. CDR3 coding DNA: TGTGCCAGCAGCCTAGGACAGGGAGGGGACACTGAAGCTTTCTTT. Its translation: CASSLGQGGDTEAFF.

This clonotype was seen only a few times. The chain has TRBV2 and TRBJ1-4; 7 bases map to TRBD1. The CDR3 has 15 residues. J lost 15 bases, V lost 1 base, and 14 bases had no gene match. Germline CDR1 SNHLY, CDR2 FYNNEI. Written as DNA, the CDR3 is TGTGCCAGCAGTGAAGGTGACGGGGACAGTAGAAGAATGTTTTTT. Its protein product is CASSEGDGDSRRMFF.

There are a few counts of this clonotype. This sequence joins TRBV19 and TRBJ2-7, with no clear D. Germline CDR1 LNHDA, CDR2 SQIVND (reference sequence). With 3 bases removed from V and 6 bases from J, the gap between germline ends came to 12 bases. The CDR3 contains 13 residues. CDR3 DNA: TGTGCCAGTAGTATTCCGGGCCTTGGCGAGCAGTACTTC. This sequence encodes CASSIPGLGEQYF.

This clonotype has at least ten counts. The chain is built from TRBV2 and TRBJ2-7, with D maybe TRBD2 (6 bases). Germline CDR1 SNHLY, CDR2 FYNNEI. The CDR3 spans 17 residues. V was shortened by 3 bases and J by 0 bases, with 18 bases between the two germline ends. The CDR3: CASSEELAGSNSYEQYV. As DNA, the CDR3 is TGTGCCAGCAGTGAGGAACTTGCGGGGTCCAACTCCTACGAGCAGTACGTC.

The chain employs TRBV14 and TRBJ2-3; D gene unclear. This CDR3 is built from 14 residues. The germline CDR1 and CDR2 sequences are SGHDN and FVKESK. Trimming left V 4 bases short and J 2 bases short, with 10 bases between. The CDR3 DNA sequence: TGTGCCAGCAGCCTCCATCAGACCACAGATACGCAGTATTTT. It translates to CASSLHQTTDTQYF.

Ten or more counts support this clonotype. The rearrangement joins TRBV7-9 to TRBJ2-3; D remains ambiguous. V lost 1 base to trimming and J lost 4 bases, with 6 bases between them. Germline assignment: CDR1 SEHNR and CDR2 FQNEAQ (reference sequence). This CDR3 is 13 amino acids long. The CDR3 DNA follows: TGTGCCAGCAGCTTAGATTTGTCAGATACGCAGTATTTT. This encodes CASSLDLSDTQYF.

CDR3 sequence: CASSPKGTGGLTEAFF. The CDR3 DNA is TGTGCCAGCTCACCAAAAGGGACAGGGGGCCTCACTGAAGCTTTCTTT. The chain is built from TRBV18 and TRBJ1-1; 12 nucleotides line up with TRBD1. The V gene's germline CDR1 is KGHSH and CDR2 LQKENI. There are 16 residues in the CDR3. J gave up 4 bases and V 2 bases, and 5 bases lay outside the gene matches.

Note on this clonotype: This may come from a read error, since a much larger clone is one base off. V usage is TRBV7-6 and J usage is TRBJ2-1, with 9 positions matching TRBD2. The CDR3 is 16 residues long. The germline gives CDR1 SGHVS, CDR2 FNYEAQ. CDR3 sequence reads: CASSLLAGMSCNEQFF. Here the CDR3 DNA reads TGTGCCAGCAGCTTACTAGCGGGGATGTCCTGCAATGAGCAGTTCTTC. Drawing the rest from reference TRBV7-6 and TRBJ2-1, the complete variable domain is GAGVSQSPRYKVTKRGQDVALRCDPISGHVSLYWYRQALGQGPEFLTYFNYEAQQDKSGLPNDRFSAERPEGSISTLTIQRTEQRDSAMYRCASSLLAGMSCNEQFFGPGTRLTVL.

This clonotype has just a few counts. The chain links TRBV7-9 to TRBJ1-1, with D perhaps TRBD1 (6 bases). The V end lost 5 bases, the J end lost 4 bases, and 14 bases lay between the germline ends. The CDR3 totals 14 residues. From germline, CDR1 is SEHNR and CDR2 FQNEAQ (reference sequence). In DNA, the CDR3 is TGTGCCAGCAGCGGTACAGGGTTCGGCACTGAAGCTTTCTTT. Translating it yields CASSGTGFGTEAFF.

There are a few counts of this clonotype. The rearrangement uses TRBV7-2 and TRBJ2-7; TRBD1 aligns across 9 bases. The CDR3 totals 13 residues. The V gene end was trimmed by 4 bases and the J gene end by 6 bases; junction bases not matched to a gene: 4. Germline lookup yields CDR1 SGHTA and CDR2 FQGNSA. The CDR3 nucleotides read TGTGCCAGCAGCTCCAACAGGGGGCGCGAGCAGTACGTC. Protein sequence: CASSSNRGREQYV.

This clonotype was detected many times. The chain recombines TRBV6-6 with TRBJ2-7; D is uncertain. V lost 4 bases and J 12 bases, leaving 16 bases between the germline ends. Germline CDR1 reads MNHNY; CDR2 reads SVGAGI (reference sequence). The CDR3 is made up of 12 amino acids. The CDR3 DNA is TGTGCCAGCAGTTCTGGGATTATCAACCCGTACGTC. Protein sequence: CASSSGIINPYV.

V is TRBV4-1 and J is TRBJ2-2; tentatively, D is TRBD2 (6 bases). The CDR3 is 14 residues long. Germline CDR1 reads MGHRA; CDR2 reads YSYEKL. V was shortened by 0 bases and J by 5 bases, with 7 bases between the two germline ends. The CDR3 loop reads CASSQDGRTGELFF. The CDR3 coding sequence is TGCGCCAGCAGCCAAGATGGGAGGACCGGGGAGCTGTTTTTT.

In this sample, this clonotype turned up many times. The V and J genes are TRBV7-6 and TRBJ1-2; D unresolved. V was shortened by 7 bases and J by 7 bases, with 19 bases between the two germline ends. CDR1 and CDR2 (germline): SGHVS, FNYEAQ. CDR3 size: 14 residues. Here the CDR3 reads CASTPTGGSGGYTF. As DNA, the CDR3 is TGTGCCAGCACCCCCACCGGAGGTTCCGGTGGCTACACCTTC.

The chain uses TRBV2 and TRBJ2-5, with TRBD1 matching over 12 bases. CDR1 is SNHLY and CDR2 is FYNNEI in the germline V gene. V shed 3 bases and J 1 base; nucleotides not matched to a gene: 9. The CDR3 contains 18 residues. In DNA form, the CDR3 reads TGTGCCAGCAGTGAGGACGGGACAGGGGGCACTCGCCAAGAGACCCAGTACTTC. Amino acid sequence: CASSEDGTGGTRQETQYF.

About this clonotype: A junction end diverges from the germline sequence, so it may reflect a read error. The J gene is TRBJ1-2, the V gene TRBV7-6; 7 nucleotides align to TRBD1. The length of the CDR3 is 15 residues. Per germline, CDR1 SGHVS and CDR2 FNYEAQ. The CDR3 region is CASTLGSRGHRGYTF. The DNA of the CDR3 is TGTGCCAGCACCTTAGGATCGAGGGGGCATCGCGGCTACACCTTC.

In the case of this clonotype: Possible read error: a much larger clone is one base away. The gene calls are TRBV7-6 and TRBJ1-1; tentative D call: TRBD1 (6 bases). CDR3 size: 13 residues. The germline V gene encodes CDR1 SGHVS and CDR2 FNYEAQ. Written as DNA, the CDR3 is TGTGACAGCAGCAAGGACAGTAACACTGAAGCTTTCTTT. It is translated as CDSSKDSNTEAFF.

The rearrangement joins TRBV6-2 or TRBV6-3 to TRBJ2-1, with a possible D match to TRBD2 (5 bases). V was trimmed by 3 bases and J by 8 bases, leaving 14 bases between them. Germline assignment: CDR1 MNHEY and CDR2 SVGEGT. The CDR3 sequence is 14 residues long. The CDR3 protein is CASSYGPTRDEQFF. Here the CDR3 DNA reads TGTGCCAGCAGTTATGGCCCTACTAGAGATGAGCAGTTCTTC.